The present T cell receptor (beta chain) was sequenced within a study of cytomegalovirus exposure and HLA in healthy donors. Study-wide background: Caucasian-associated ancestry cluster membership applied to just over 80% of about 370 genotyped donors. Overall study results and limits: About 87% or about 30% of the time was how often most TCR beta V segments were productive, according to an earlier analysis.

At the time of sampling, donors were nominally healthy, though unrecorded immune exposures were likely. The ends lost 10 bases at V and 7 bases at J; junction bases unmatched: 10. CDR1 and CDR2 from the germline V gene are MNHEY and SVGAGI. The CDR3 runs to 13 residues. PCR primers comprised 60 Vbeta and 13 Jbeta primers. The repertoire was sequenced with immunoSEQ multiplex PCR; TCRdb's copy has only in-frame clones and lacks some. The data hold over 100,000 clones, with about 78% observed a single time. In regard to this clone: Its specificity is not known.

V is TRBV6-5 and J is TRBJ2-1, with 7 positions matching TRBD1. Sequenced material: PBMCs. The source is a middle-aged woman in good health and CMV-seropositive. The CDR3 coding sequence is TGTGCCACCACCGGGACGGGACAGAATGAGCAGTTCTTC. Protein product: CATTGTGQNEQFF.